Following are 20 T cell receptor beta chains from one sample sequenced in a study of blood T cells in healthy people across ages. Combining a sample-barcoded 5' primer with a J-beta primer mix, a second PCR ran for about 7 to 11 cycles. In TCRdb, the 5' RACE reads were re-called with MiXCR into one record per CDR3 protein. Among around 1.5 million distinct CDR3 sequences listed, 59% were seen once. The specimen was blood. These receptors all come from a man aged 18 to 30 in good health.

This clonotype was observed a few times. This chain uses TRBV6-5 with TRBJ1-1; D gene ambiguous. Germline V lookup: CDR1 MNHEY, CDR2 SVGAGI. The CDR3 has 12 amino acids. Trimming pared 10 bases from V and 1 base from J, leaving 10 bases between. The CDR3 nucleotides read TGTGCCACCAGAGCGGGGAACACTGAAGCTTTCTTT. Protein: CATRAGNTEAFF.

The chain carries TRBV29-1 and TRBJ1-1; 8 bases map to TRBD1. Trimming at V came to 3 bases and at J to 6 bases, leaving 6 bases not matched to a gene. Germline loops: CDR1 SQVTM, CDR2 ANQGSEA. This CDR3 region has 13 residues. The CDR3 sequence is CSVEFLTGAEAFF. The CDR3 nucleotides are TGCAGCGTTGAGTTTTTGACAGGGGCTGAAGCTTTCTTT.

In this sample, this clonotype turned up once. V usage is TRBV6-1 and J usage is TRBJ1-1; TRBD1 might be the D (6 bases). The length of the CDR3 is 18 residues. Trimming pared 0 bases from V and 1 base from J, leaving 18 bases between. Germline V CDR1 and CDR2: MNHNS, SASEGT. This chain's CDR3 is CASSEAPDRRGANTEAFF. In DNA form, the CDR3 reads TGTGCCAGCAGTGAAGCTCCCGACAGGCGGGGGGCGAACACTGAAGCTTTCTTT.

The V call is TRBV5-1, the J call TRBJ2-1; D is undetermined. The CDR3 extends over 12 amino acids. Trimming pared 1 base from V and 10 bases from J, leaving 9 bases between. Germline CDR1 is SGHRS and CDR2 is YFSETQ. The CDR3: CASSLNSVEQFF. DNA of the CDR3: TGCGCCAGCAGCTTGAACTCGGTGGAGCAGTTCTTC.

The V gene is TRBV6-2 or TRBV6-3, the J gene TRBJ2-1; 10 nucleotides match TRBD2. Germline-derived CDR1 and CDR2 are MNHEY and SVGEGT. CDR3 length: 15 amino acids. Trimming removed 8 bases from V and 2 bases from J; junction bases left unmatched: 6. The CDR3 DNA sequence: TGTGCCAGCTTGAGCGGGGGGGCCGCCTACAATGAGCAGTTCTTC. Translated, it gives CASLSGGAAYNEQFF.

This chain connects TRBV4-1 to TRBJ1-1; D is possibly TRBD1 (5 bases). The ends were cut back, 0 bases at V and 6 bases at J, with 17 bases in the middle. Germline lookup yields CDR1 MGHRA and CDR2 YSYEKL. There are 16 residues in the CDR3. The chain's CDR3 is CASSQEVRGDGPEAFF. Here the CDR3 DNA reads TGCGCCAGCAGCCAAGAGGTCCGGGGGGACGGGCCTGAAGCTTTCTTT.

The chain joins TRBV12-5 to TRBJ2-7; TRBD1 matches at 7 bases. Germline values: CDR1 LGHNT, CDR2 FRNRAP. V shed 1 base and J 1 base; nucleotides not matched to a gene: 4. The CDR3 totals 15 residues. CDR3 residues: CASGLDDRVSYEQYF. The CDR3 nucleotides are TGTGCTAGTGGTTTGGACGACAGGGTTTCCTACGAGCAGTACTTC. The full variable domain, in which reference TRBV12-5 and TRBJ2-7 provide the parts outside the CDR3, is DARVTQTPRHKVTEMGQEVTMRCQPILGHNTVFWYRQTMMQGLELLAYFRNRAPLDDSGMPKDRFSAEMPDATLATLKIQPSEPRDSAVYFCASGLDDRVSYEQYFGPGTRLTVT.

The chain couples TRBV7-9 to TRBJ2-1, with 7 positions matching TRBD2. CDR3 size: 13 residues. Trimming at V came to 5 bases and at J to 6 bases, leaving 4 bases not matched to a gene. Germline CDR1 and CDR2: SEHNR and FQNEAQ (reference sequence). CDR3 coding DNA: TGTGCCAGCAGCACCGGGACTACCAATGAGCAGTTCTTC. It is translated as CASSTGTTNEQFF.

This clonotype came up a few times. CDR3 nucleotide sequence: TGTGCCTGGAGTGGGACAGGGACCGAGCAGTACTTC. It encodes CAWSGTGTEQYF. The chain links TRBV30 to TRBJ2-5; 8 bases line up with TRBD1. The J call is doubtful: the DNA matches TRBJ2-7 better. The germline V gene has CDR1 GTSNPN and CDR2 SVGIG (reference sequence). CDR3 size: 12 residues.

In this sample, this clonotype turned up once. The chain combines TRBV7-6 with TRBJ2-7, with D hard to call. Trimming took off 5 bases at V and 0 bases at J, with 20 bases between the two ends. The CDR3 is 17 amino acids. The germline CDR1 and CDR2 sequences are SGHVS and FNYEAQ. The CDR3 sequence: CASSTYPMAATSYEQYF. DNA of the CDR3: TGTGCCAGCAGCACATACCCAATGGCCGCTACCTCCTACGAGCAGTACTTC.

The chain employs TRBV20-1 and TRBJ2-3, with D possibly being TRBD1 (5 bases). The CDR3 loop spans 15 amino acids. V was shortened by 1 base and J by 2 bases, with 13 bases between the two germline ends. Germline V gives CDR1 DFQATT, CDR2 SNEGSKA (reference sequence). CDR3 sequence: CSARVEQAITDTQYF. The DNA for the CDR3 is TGCAGTGCTAGAGTGGAACAGGCCATCACAGATACGCAGTATTTT.

This clonotype was seen a handful of times. The genes are TRBV12-3 or TRBV12-4 and TRBJ2-7; D not resolved. The V end lost 2 bases, the J end lost 6 bases, and 8 bases lay between the germline ends. The CDR3 loop spans 12 amino acids. CDR3 nucleotide sequence: TGTGCCAGCAGTTTATCGGTCTCCGAGCAGTACTTC. Protein: CASSLSVSEQYF.

J is TRBJ2-7 and V is TRBV6-2 or TRBV6-3; D is unresolved. The CDR3 covers 12 residues. From germline, CDR1 is MNHEY and CDR2 SVGEGT. V was trimmed by 6 bases and J by 1 base, leaving 7 bases between them. CDR3 coding DNA: TGTGCCAGCAGAAAACAGTCCTACGAGCAGTACTTC. Translating it yields CASRKQSYEQYF.

The table lists this clonotype with a few counts. CDR3 protein: CASSGDRETQYF. The CDR3 DNA reads TGTGCCAGCAGCGGGGACAGGGAGACCCAGTACTTC. The rearrangement uses TRBV7-9 and TRBJ2-5, with 8 bases identical to TRBD1. With V trimmed by 5 bases and J by 5 bases, 1 base remained unmatched. The CDR3 extends over 12 amino acids. Germline CDR1 and CDR2: SEHNR and FQNEAQ (reference sequence).

This clonotype was counted a few times. V gene TRBV24-1 combines with J gene TRBJ2-3; 11 bases are a match to TRBD2. The V gene's germline CDR1 is KGHDR and CDR2 SFDVKD. J gave up 6 bases and V 3 bases, and 10 bases lay outside the gene matches. The CDR3 length is 17 residues. CDR3 in amino acids: CATSDPGTSGSGDTQYF. The CDR3 DNA reads TGTGCCACCAGTGATCCCGGGACTAGCGGTTCAGGGGATACGCAGTATTTT.

This clonotype was seen only a few times. The rearrangement links TRBV10-3 to TRBJ2-7, with 9 bases fitting TRBD1. Trimming took 0 bases from V and 5 from J; bases not matched to a gene: 5. The length of the CDR3 is 15 residues. Per the germline V gene, CDR1 is ENHRY and CDR2 is SYGVKD. The CDR3 nucleotides are TGTGCCATCAGTGAGTCGGGTGGGACAGGGCACGAGCAGTACTTC. It is translated as CAISESGGTGHEQYF.

In this sample, this clonotype turned up once. The V and J genes are TRBV18 and TRBJ2-4, with D hard to call. V lost 5 bases and J 3 bases, leaving 8 bases between the germline ends. Germline loops: CDR1 KGHSH, CDR2 LQKENI. The CDR3 consists of 13 residues. CDR3 amino acids: CASSNSDKNIQYF. The CDR3 DNA follows: TGTGCCAGCTCAAATTCCGACAAAAACATTCAGTACTTC.

The sample holds a few counts of this clonotype. The V and J genes are TRBV29-1 and TRBJ2-1; 9 nucleotides agree with TRBD2. Trimming cost V 3 bases and J 10 bases; bases outside gene matches: 10. The CDR3 is made up of 14 amino acids. The germline CDR1 and CDR2 sequences are SQVTM and ANQGSEA. In DNA, the CDR3 is TGCAGCGTTGACGGGGGACTAGCAGGTCGAGAGCAGTTCTTC. Amino acids: CSVDGGLAGREQFF.

This clonotype was counted only a few times. The chain joins TRBV25-1 to TRBJ1-5, with TRBD1 matching over 7 bases. Germline trimming cut 6 bases from V and 5 bases from J; bases unmatched to any gene: 7. CDR1 is MGHDK, CDR2 SYGVNS, per germline. This CDR3 contains 14 residues. The CDR3 region has the DNA TGTGCCAGCAGCGAAACAGGGGTAGATCAGCCCCAGCATTTT. Protein: CASSETGVDQPQHF.

This clonotype was seen repeatedly, ten times or more. This chain connects TRBV20-1 to TRBJ2-2; 7 bases match TRBD1. The CDR3 is 14 amino acids. The V gene's germline CDR1 is DFQATT and CDR2 SNEGSKA (reference sequence). CDR3 DNA sequence: TGCAGCCTCAAGGGGCAGGGGGACACCGGGGAGCTGTTTTTT. This encodes CSLKGQGDTGELFF.